The table lists the clone carrying this TCR beta chain with a few counts. The antigen remains unidentified. The entry originates in a study of Graves' ophthalmopathy and Graves' hyperthyroidism. Whole-study findings and limits: Distinction of ophthalmopathy from stable hyperthyroidism by a 13-signature model reached roughly 87% sensitivity and 81.08% specificity. Clonotypes were expanded in thyroid at above 0.001 frequency, and most also appeared in blood.

CDR1 is SGHTS and CDR2 is YDEGEE in the germline V gene. The CDR3 totals 15 residues. The V end lost 3 bases, the J end lost 3 bases, and 13 bases lay between the germline ends. Amplification of the TCR beta CDR3 regions used RNA transcripts (as template). Following a first-round RT-PCR that used HTBI primers, a second-round multiplex PCR was carried out. TCRdb re-analysed the multiplex PCR reads in MiXCR, keeping a single row per CDR3 protein. The top ten clones hold roughly 3% of a sample with 660,000 or so distinct CDR3 sequences, more than 40% of them seen once. Lactation, pregnancy, uncontrolled infections and other autoimmune diseases were all grounds for excluding patients. The source of the PBMCs was 10 ml of fresh peripheral blood.

This TCR came from an adult man with Graves' ophthalmopathy. The sequenced sample was peripheral blood. The chain uses TRBV5-8 and TRBJ1-5; a weak D match, TRBD1 (6 bases). CDR3 sequence (DNA): TGTGCCAGCAGCTCTCGGAACAGGGTCAATCAGCCCCAGCATTTT. Protein product: CASSSRNRVNQPQHF.